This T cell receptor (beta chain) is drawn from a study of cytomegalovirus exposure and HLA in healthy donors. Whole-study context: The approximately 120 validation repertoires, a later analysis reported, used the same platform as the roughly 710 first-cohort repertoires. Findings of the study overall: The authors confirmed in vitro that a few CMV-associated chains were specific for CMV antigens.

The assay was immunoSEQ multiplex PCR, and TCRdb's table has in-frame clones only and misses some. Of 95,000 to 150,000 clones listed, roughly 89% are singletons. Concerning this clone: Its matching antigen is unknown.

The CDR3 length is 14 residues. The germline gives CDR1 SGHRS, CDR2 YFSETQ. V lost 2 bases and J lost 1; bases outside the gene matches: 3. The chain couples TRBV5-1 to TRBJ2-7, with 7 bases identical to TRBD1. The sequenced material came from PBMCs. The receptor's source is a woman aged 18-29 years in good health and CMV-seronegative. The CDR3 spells CASSFTGESYEQYF. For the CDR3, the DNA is TGCGCCAGCAGCTTTACAGGGGAATCCTACGAGCAGTACTTC.